A single sample is the source of the 16 T cell receptor beta chains below, sequenced in a study of shared clonotypes between healthy human individuals. Profiling relied on immunoSEQ multiplex PCR, and the TCRdb table lists in-frame clones only, not all of them. Of nearly 1 million clones in the sample, around three quarters are singletons; the top ten hold roughly 1.5%. Specimen: memory CD4+ T cells sorted from blood. Subset in this sample: CD45RA-negative fraction. All receptors derive from a man younger than 35 in good health.

The rearrangement links TRBV5-1 to TRBJ2-1; D remains ambiguous. The germline CDR1 and CDR2 sequences are SGHRS and YFSETQ. V lost 4 bases and J 4 bases, leaving 18 bases between the germline ends. CDR3 length equals 16 residues. CDR3 region: CASSLKPRAPYNEQFF. CDR3 bases: TGCGCCAGCAGCCTAAAGCCCCGGGCCCCTTACAATGAGCAGTTCTTC.

V is TRBV7-2 and J is TRBJ2-7; TRBD2 might be the D (5 bases). Germline V gene data show CDR1 as SGHTA and CDR2 as FQGNSA. V was pared by 1 base and J by 1 base, with 14 bases between. This CDR3 comprises 16 residues. CDR3 nucleotides: TGTGCCAGCAGCTTAGTAGGCGGCAGGAGGTCCTACGAGCAGTACTTC. This encodes CASSLVGGRRSYEQYF. The variable domain in full, completed from reference TRBV7-2 and TRBJ2-7, reads GAGVSQSPSNKVTEKGKDVELRCDPISGHTALYWYRQSLGQGLEFLIYFQGNSAPDKSGLPSDRFSAERTGGSVSTLTIQRTQQEDSAVYLCASSLVGGRRSYEQYFGPGTRLTVT.

V usage is TRBV6-6 and J usage is TRBJ1-6; weak D call: TRBD1 (6 bases). V was pared by 6 bases and J by 7 bases, with 13 bases between. Germline values: CDR1 MNHNY, CDR2 SVGAGI (reference sequence). The CDR3 is 14 residues long. The CDR3 DNA reads as TGTGCCAGCAGCCAACAGGGAGAAAATTCACCCCTCCACTTT. Amino acid sequence: CASSQQGENSPLHF.

This clone was seen just once. The V call is TRBV28, the J call TRBJ1-5; D not resolved. There are 14 residues in the CDR3. V was pared by 3 bases and J by 2 bases, with 8 bases between. Germline lookup yields CDR1 MDHEN and CDR2 SYDVKM. The CDR3 nucleotides are TGTGCCAGCAGTTTCGGGTTGGGCAATCAGCCCCAGCATTTT. Its translation: CASSFGLGNQPQHF. Full variable domain (outside the CDR3, taken from reference TRBV28 and TRBJ1-5): DVKVTQSSRYLVKRTGEKVFLECVQDMDHENMFWYRQDPGLGLRLIYFSYDVKMKEKGDIPEGYSVSREKKERFSLILESASTNQTSMYLCASSFGLGNQPQHFGDGTRLSIL.

The J gene is TRBJ2-5, the V gene TRBV5-4, with a possible D match to TRBD2 (7 bases). The germline CDR1 and CDR2 sequences are SGHNT and YYREEE (reference sequence). CDR3 length: 15 residues. Trimming took off 4 bases at V and 5 bases at J, with 18 bases between the two ends. CDR3 in amino acids: CASSPGGKGGETQYF. The DNA of the CDR3 is TGTGCCAGCAGCCCGGGAGGCAAGGGGGGGGAGACCCAGTACTTC.

The CDR3 sequence is CASSAQQTVNTEAFF. The CDR3 DNA is TGTGCCAGTAGTGCCCAACAGACCGTGAACACTGAAGCTTTCTTT. This sequence joins TRBV19 and TRBJ1-1; D gene unclear. The CDR3 loop spans 15 amino acids. The germline gives CDR1 LNHDA, CDR2 SQIVND (reference sequence). V was shortened by 5 bases and J by 0 bases, with 13 bases between the two germline ends. The whole variable domain, filled in from reference TRBV19 and TRBJ1-1, reads DGGITQSPKYLFRKEGQNVTLSCEQNLNHDAMYWYRQDPGQGLRLIYYSQIVNDFQKGDIAEGYSVSREKKESFPLTVTSAQKNPTAFYLCASSAQQTVNTEAFFGQGTRLTVV.

This clone has just a few counts. V and J are TRBV6-6 and TRBJ1-5; tentative D call: TRBD1 (5 bases). This CDR3 is built from 12 residues. The V end lost 10 bases, the J end lost 5 bases, and 12 bases lay between the germline ends. The germline V gene encodes CDR1 MNHNY and CDR2 SVGAGI (reference sequence). The CDR3 DNA is TGTGCCACCCTGGGGGGGGATCAGCCCCAGCATTTT. Translating gives CATLGGDQPQHF.

The chain combines TRBV11-3 with TRBJ2-5, with no clear D. Trimming took off 4 bases at V and 1 base at J, with 10 bases between the two ends. This CDR3 has 14 amino acids. From germline, CDR1 is SGHNT and CDR2 YENEEA. CDR3 residues: CASSSGGSQETQYF. The CDR3 DNA reads as TGTGCCAGCAGCTCCGGCGGCTCCCAAGAGACCCAGTACTTC.

CDR3 DNA sequence: TGTGCCAGCAGCCCGCGACAAGGCCGGGGCACTGAAGCTTTCTTT. Protein: CASSPRQGRGTEAFF. V usage is TRBV7-6 and J usage is TRBJ1-1; D ambiguous. Looked up from germline, CDR1 is SGHVS and CDR2 is FNYEAQ. The V end lost 5 bases, the J end lost 4 bases, and 17 bases lay between the germline ends. The CDR3 length is 15 residues.

This clone was recorded once. This chain uses TRBV10-3 with TRBJ1-2, with TRBD1 identical over 7 bases. Germline CDR1 and CDR2: ENHRY and SYGVKD. V trimming: 4 bases; J trimming: 2 bases; junction bases outside the gene matches: 1. The CDR3 is 13 residues long. The CDR3 loop reads CAISGGQNYGYTF. The CDR3 coding sequence is TGTGCCATCAGTGGGGGACAGAACTATGGCTACACCTTC.

The CDR3 sequence is CASSPDSTPYEQYF. CDR3 in DNA: TGTGCCAGCAGCCCGGACTCCACCCCCTACGAGCAGTACTTC. This sequence joins TRBV5-4 and TRBJ2-7; weak D call: TRBD2 (5 bases). Trimming stripped 4 bases from V and 2 bases from J, with 13 bases between. Germline lookup yields CDR1 SGHNT and CDR2 YYREEE (reference sequence). This CDR3 is built from 14 residues.

CDR3 region: CASRGRVLGEKLFF. The CDR3 DNA sequence: TGTGCCAGCAGAGGAAGGGTGTTAGGCGAAAAACTGTTTTTT. The J gene is TRBJ1-4, the V gene TRBV6-5; D is undetermined. Germline loops: CDR1 MNHEY, CDR2 SVGAGI. The CDR3 runs to 14 residues. Trimming removed 6 bases at V and 8 bases at J, with 16 bases between.

This clone was counted a single time. The chain has TRBV6-1 and TRBJ2-1, with TRBD2 identical over 8 bases. The ends lost 1 base at V and 8 bases at J; junction bases unmatched: 7. CDR1 and CDR2 from the germline V gene are MNHNS and SASEGT. The CDR3 covers 15 residues. The CDR3 sequence is CASSEGLAMDYEQFF. The CDR3, as DNA: TGTGCCAGCAGTGAAGGACTAGCGATGGATTATGAGCAGTTCTTC.

A few counts support this clone. The chain uses TRBV5-1 and TRBJ2-5, with TRBD1 as a possible D gene (5 bases). V dropped 1 base and J dropped 5 bases, with 12 bases sitting between them. Looked up from germline, CDR1 is SGHRS and CDR2 is YFSETQ. The CDR3 spans 14 residues. CDR3 nucleotide sequence: TGCGCCAGCAGCTTGCAAGGGGCTCGGGAGACCCAGTACTTC. This gives the protein CASSLQGARETQYF.

V is TRBV5-1 and J is TRBJ2-5; D gene uncertain. The CDR3 is made up of 13 amino acids. Trimming took 5 bases from V and 5 from J, leaving 13 bases between them. CDR1 and CDR2 (germline): SGHRS, YFSETQ. CDR3: CASRTGPQETQYF. The CDR3 DNA is TGCGCCAGCAGAACGGGTCCGCAGGAGACCCAGTACTTC. Full variable domain (remainder filled in from reference TRBV5-1 and TRBJ2-5): KAGVTQTPRYLIKTRGQQVTLSCSPISGHRSVSWYQQTPGQGLQFLFEYFSETQRNKGNFPGRFSGRQFSNSRSEMNVSTLELGDSALYLCASRTGPQETQYFGPGTRLLVL.

The V gene is TRBV4-3, the J gene TRBJ2-3, with 11 bases fitting TRBD2. Germline trimming cut 1 base from V and 0 bases from J; bases unmatched to any gene: 0. Germline loops: CDR1 LGHNA, CDR2 YSLEER. The CDR3 is 16 residues long. CDR3 sequence: CASSQGTSGSTDTQYF. The CDR3, as DNA: TGCGCCAGCAGCCAAGGGACTAGCGGGAGCACAGATACGCAGTATTTT.